Below are 23 T cell receptor beta chains sequenced from a single sample in a study of blood T cells in healthy people across ages. Primed by a sample-barcoded 5' primer and a J-beta primer mix, a second PCR proceeded for about 6 to 12 cycles. TCRdb reprocessed the 5' RACE reads with MiXCR, giving one entry per CDR3 protein. The profile shows some 710,000 distinct CDR3 sequences, 35% to 60% of them singletons. The sample consisted of blood. The receptors originated from a man older than 75 in good health.

The chain carries TRBV9 and TRBJ2-5; D gene ambiguous. Germline V gives CDR1 SGDLS, CDR2 YYNGEE. CDR3 size: 15 residues. Deletions cut 2 bases from V and 3 bases from J, with 14 bases between. CDR3 sequence reads: CASSVGSGFEETQYF. DNA for the CDR3: TGTGCCAGCAGCGTCGGGTCAGGTTTTGAAGAGACCCAGTACTTC.

Comments on this clonotype: The junction departs from germline at one end; a sequencing error may be responsible. V and J are TRBV20-1 and TRBJ2-5, with 7 nucleotides matching TRBD2. The germline gives CDR1 DFQATT, CDR2 SNEGSKA (reference sequence). The CDR3 covers 14 residues. The CDR3 here is CGASRAGERNEQYF. In nucleotides, the CDR3 is TGCGGTGCCAGTAGGGCGGGAGAACGGAATGAGCAGTACTTC.

This clonotype turned up a few times. The chain uses TRBV20-1 and TRBJ2-1, with D maybe TRBD2 (5 bases). V gave up 6 bases and J gave up 6 bases, with 18 bases separating them. This CDR3 contains 14 residues. From germline, CDR1 is DFQATT and CDR2 SNEGSKA (reference sequence). CDR3 residues: CSAEKGVGLNEQFF. The CDR3 DNA is TGCAGTGCGGAGAAGGGAGTCGGCCTCAATGAGCAGTTCTTC.

The chain has TRBV4-3 and TRBJ2-4, with TRBD1 identical over 7 bases. CDR3 length: 14 residues. CDR1 is LGHNA and CDR2 is YSLEER in the germline V gene. V lost 0 bases and J lost 7; bases outside the gene matches: 3. As DNA, the CDR3 is TGCGCCAGCAGCCAAGACGGGACAGTGAACATTCAGTACTTC. It encodes CASSQDGTVNIQYF.

The V call is TRBV6-5, the J call TRBJ2-1; 7 bases line up with TRBD2. Losses at the gene ends were 0 bases for V and 6 bases for J; bases not matched to a gene: 8. There are 16 residues in the CDR3. Per the germline V gene, CDR1 is MNHEY and CDR2 is SVGAGI. The CDR3 here is CASSYSTGGRFNEQFF. CDR3 in DNA: TGTGCCAGCAGTTACTCGACGGGCGGGAGATTCAATGAGCAGTTCTTC.

In this sample, this clonotype turned up a few times. The gene calls are TRBV7-2 and TRBJ2-7; D may be TRBD2 (5 bases). V was clipped by 5 bases and J by 2 bases, with 16 bases between them. The V gene's germline CDR1 is SGHTA and CDR2 FQGNSA. The CDR3 runs 15 residues. CDR3 in amino acids: CASSPRLAAAYEQYF. In DNA, the CDR3 is TGTGCCAGCAGCCCCCGGCTAGCCGCCGCCTACGAGCAGTACTTC. The whole variable domain, remainder taken from reference TRBV7-2 and TRBJ2-7, is GAGVSQSPSNKVTEKGKDVELRCDPISGHTALYWYRQSLGQGLEFLIYFQGNSAPDKSGLPSDRFSAERTGGSVSTLTIQRTQQEDSAVYLCASSPRLAAAYEQYFGPGTRLTVT.

The table lists this clonotype with a count of one. The J gene is TRBJ2-1, the V gene TRBV11-2; the D gene is possibly TRBD2 (6 bases). V was pared by 4 bases and J by 1 base, with 29 bases between. This CDR3 contains 21 residues. Per the germline V gene, CDR1 is SGHAT and CDR2 is FQNNGV. The CDR3 loop is CASSSRHGASAWNVSYNEQFF. As DNA, the CDR3 is TGTGCCAGCAGCTCTCGACATGGGGCTAGCGCCTGGAATGTATCCTACAATGAGCAGTTCTTC.

This clonotype appeared a single time. The rearrangement links TRBV5-1 to TRBJ2-2; TRBD2 agrees at 8 bases. The CDR3 sequence is 17 residues long. The V gene's germline CDR1 is SGHRS and CDR2 YFSETQ. The V gene end was trimmed by 10 bases and the J gene end by 0 bases; junction bases not matched to a gene: 14. The DNA of the CDR3 is TGCGCCGGCTCGCCGAGGGCGGGAGGAACGAACACCGGGGAGCTGTTTTTT. Translation: CAGSPRAGGTNTGELFF.

The chain carries TRBV5-1 and TRBJ1-6; D is possibly TRBD1 (6 bases). CDR1 SGHRS and CDR2 YFSETQ come from the germline V gene. The CDR3 loop spans 15 amino acids. V lost 0 bases and J 9 bases, leaving 13 bases between the germline ends. CDR3 sequence: CASSLGQGLSSPLHF. CDR3 in DNA: TGCGCCAGCAGCTTGGGGCAGGGGCTGAGTTCACCCCTCCACTTT.

The chain combines TRBV7-3 with TRBJ1-4; 7 nucleotides match TRBD1. Germline V gives CDR1 SGHTA, CDR2 FQGTGA. The length of the CDR3 is 15 residues. V was clipped by 0 bases and J by 6 bases; unmatched bases: 4. The CDR3 sequence is CASSLTGQRDEKLFF. Here the CDR3 DNA reads TGTGCCAGCAGCTTAACGGGACAGAGAGATGAAAAACTGTTTTTT.

This chain links TRBV7-2 with TRBJ2-3; 7 nucleotides match TRBD2. The V and J ends lost 5 bases and 0 bases, in that order; junction bases with no gene match: 14. Germline CDR1 is SGHTA and CDR2 is FQGNSA. The CDR3 loop spans 18 amino acids. The CDR3, as DNA: TGTGCCAGCAGCATAAATCCCAGCGGGGCGACTAGCACAGATACGCAGTATTTT. Protein product: CASSINPSGATSTDTQYF.

This clonotype was counted a few times. The chain has TRBV5-5 and TRBJ2-7; no reliable D call. CDR3 length: 12 residues. The V gene's germline CDR1 is SGHKS and CDR2 YYEKEE (reference sequence). V lost 3 bases and J lost 0, with 4 bases in between. CDR3 nucleotide sequence: TGTGCCAGCAGCTGGACCTCCTACGAGCAGTACTTC. Its translation: CASSWTSYEQYF.

The chain combines TRBV7-2 with TRBJ1-2; 7 nucleotides line up with TRBD1. Germline-derived CDR1 and CDR2 are SGHTA and FQGNSA. J was trimmed by 5 bases and V by 5 bases; bases with no gene match: 8. The CDR3 spans 14 residues. The CDR3 spells CASSAGTDLYGYTF. DNA of the CDR3: TGTGCCAGCAGCGCCGGGACAGATCTTTATGGCTACACCTTC.

The V gene is TRBV20-1, the J gene TRBJ2-7; 11 nucleotides align to TRBD2. This CDR3 is built from 16 residues. CDR1 and CDR2 (germline): DFQATT, SNEGSKA (reference sequence). V shed 5 bases and J 5 bases; nucleotides not matched to a gene: 14. CDR3 sequence reads: CSALTSGSWNGDEQYF. For the CDR3, the DNA is TGCAGTGCTTTAACTAGCGGGAGTTGGAACGGGGACGAGCAGTACTTC.

The V call is TRBV9, the J call TRBJ1-2, with 7 nucleotides matching TRBD1. The CDR3 runs to 17 residues. Trimming took 3 bases from V and 0 from J; bases not matched to a gene: 11. Germline CDR1 reads SGDLS; CDR2 reads YYNGEE. CDR3 residues: CASSGKGRDSANYGYTF. As DNA, the CDR3 is TGTGCCAGCAGCGGAAAAGGGAGGGACAGCGCTAACTATGGCTACACCTTC.

This chain uses TRBV14 with TRBJ2-4; D possibly corresponds to TRBD1 (5 bases). The J call is in doubt because the DNA end fits TRBJ2-5 better. Germline V gene lookup returns CDR1 SGHDN and CDR2 FVKESK. CDR3 length: 16 amino acids. CDR3 residues: CASSQEQDPFQETQYF. CDR3 DNA: TGTGCCAGCAGCCAAGAACAGGACCCCTTTCAAGAGACCCAGTACTTC.

V usage is TRBV20-1 and J usage is TRBJ1-2, with D uncertain. V gave up 0 bases and J gave up 3 bases, with 2 bases separating them. Germline V lookup: CDR1 DFQATT, CDR2 SNEGSKA (reference sequence). There are 11 residues in the CDR3. CDR3 amino acids: CSAREDYGYTF. The CDR3 DNA is TGCAGTGCTAGAGAAGACTATGGCTACACCTTC.

This clonotype has a count of ten or more. This chain connects TRBV9 to TRBJ2-3; no clear D. V lost 0 bases and J lost 6, with 8 bases in between. The CDR3 consists of 13 residues. Germline CDR1 is SGDLS and CDR2 is YYNGEE. CDR3 sequence (DNA): TGTGCCAGCAGCGTAGCCTATGTCGATACGCAGTATTTT. Protein: CASSVAYVDTQYF.

The chain recombines TRBV6-5 with TRBJ2-7, with D maybe TRBD2 (6 bases). The CDR3 runs 13 residues. CDR1 MNHEY and CDR2 SVGAGI come from the germline V gene. V lost 10 bases, J lost 5 bases, and 18 bases lay in between. CDR3 in DNA: TGTGCCAACCCGGGACTCCTCGGTCACGAGCAGTACTTC. Translation: CANPGLLGHEQYF.

In this sample, this clonotype turned up once. The chain uses TRBV5-1 and TRBJ1-6; 7 positions agree with TRBD1. Unmatched junction bases numbered 8, after V lost 1 base and J lost 7 bases. The germline gives CDR1 SGHRS, CDR2 YFSETQ. This CDR3 is built from 16 residues. Here the CDR3 reads CASSLSAGTANSPLHF. CDR3 DNA sequence: TGCGCCAGCAGCTTGAGTGCCGGGACAGCCAATTCACCCCTCCACTTT.

This chain uses TRBV10-3 with TRBJ2-4; D remains unclear. The DNA end is a closer match to TRBJ2-7, so the J assignment may be wrong. CDR3 length: 12 residues. CDR1 is ENHRY, CDR2 SYGVKD, per germline. As DNA, the CDR3 is TGTGCCATCAACCAAACCCTCTCCGAGCAGTACTTC. It is translated as CAINQTLSEQYF.

There are a few counts of this clonotype. The chain joins TRBV4-2 to TRBJ2-7; unclear D gene. V dropped 0 bases and J dropped 2 bases, with 11 bases sitting between them. CDR3 length: 15 residues. Germline V gene data show CDR1 as LGHNA and CDR2 as YNFKEQ. Here the CDR3 reads CASSQDGQSTYEQYF. CDR3 bases: TGTGCCAGCAGCCAAGATGGGCAGTCTACCTACGAGCAGTACTTC.

This clonotype was seen a few times. The chain combines TRBV28 with TRBJ2-2; D might be TRBD2 (6 bases). CDR1 is MDHEN and CDR2 is SYDVKM in the germline V gene. The V end lost 6 bases, the J end lost 1 base, and 9 bases lay between the germline ends. This CDR3 contains 14 residues. The CDR3: CASRTGLNTGELFF. The CDR3 region has the DNA TGTGCCAGCAGGACGGGACTGAACACCGGGGAGCTGTTTTTT.